Each of the 4 T cell receptor beta chains below was sequenced from the same sample in a study of Graves' ophthalmopathy and Graves' hyperthyroidism. The authors amplified TCR beta CDR3 regions from RNA transcripts. HTBI-primed RT-PCR formed the first round, and a multiplex PCR formed the second. TCRdb re-called the multiplex PCR reads with MiXCR, one entry per CDR3 protein. The sample lists a few hundred thousand distinct CDR3 sequences; approximately 18% were seen once. The material sequenced was peripheral blood. These receptors were collected from an adult woman with stable Graves' hyperthyroidism.

A few counts support this clonotype. The chain employs TRBV7-3 and TRBJ2-5, with D uncertain. In germline, CDR1 is SGHTA, CDR2 FQGTGA. The V gene lost 2 bases and the J gene lost 3 bases, with 10 bases spanning the gap. This CDR3 is built from 14 residues. CDR3: CASSLGRIEETQYF. The DNA of the CDR3 is TGTGCCAGCAGCTTAGGACGTATAGAAGAGACCCAGTACTTC.

In this sample, this clonotype turned up many times. The J gene is TRBJ2-5, the V gene TRBV7-3, with 9 bases lining up with TRBD1. There are 15 residues in the CDR3. J lost 5 bases, V lost 5 bases, and 9 bases had no gene match. Per germline, CDR1 SGHTA and CDR2 FQGTGA. The CDR3 nucleotides read TGTGCCAGCAGCCTTACCGGGACAGGGTATGAGACCCAGTACTTC. It codes for CASSLTGTGYETQYF.

This clonotype was counted ten times or more. This sequence joins TRBV5-5 and TRBJ2-7; D assignment may be TRBD1 or TRBD2 (6 bases each). The V end lost 0 bases, the J end lost 3 bases, and 13 bases lay between the germline ends. Germline assignment: CDR1 SGHKS and CDR2 YYEKEE (reference sequence). CDR3 size: 15 residues. This CDR3 is CASSLVGGPDYEQYF. CDR3 DNA sequence: TGTGCCAGCAGCTTGGTAGGGGGGCCAGACTACGAGCAGTACTTC.

This clonotype appeared many times. CDR3 protein: CSARGPGGYTF. CDR3 sequence (DNA): TGCAGTGCTAGAGGACCCGGTGGCTACACCTTC. The rearrangement links TRBV20-1 to TRBJ1-2; D is unclear. The CDR3 is made up of 11 amino acids. CDR1 and CDR2 from the germline V gene are DFQATT and SNEGSKA (reference sequence). V lost 1 base, J lost 7 bases, and 7 bases lay in between.